These T cell receptor beta chains were read from a single sample in a study of T cells in Graves' hyperthyroidism and ophthalmopathy. MiXCR was run by TCRdb on the multiplex PCR reads, yielding one entry per CDR3 protein. Of hundreds of thousands of distinct CDR3 sequences listed, roughly 14% were seen once; the top ten hold 28%. What was sequenced was blood. The receptors here all came from a woman younger than 30 with Graves' hyperthyroidism that later progressed to Graves' ophthalmopathy. The CDR3 runs from the conserved cysteine through the conserved F or W. The D gene is left open where the match is weak. Clone size is shown for a subset of rows, as once, few, many or a class of expanded clone.

J gene | D gene | CDR3 length | clone size | V gene | CDR3 DNA | CDR3 protein
TRBJ2-5 | - | 14 | few | TRBV11-1 | TGTGCCAGCAGCTTAAAAGTCCCGGGAGAGACCCAGTACTTC | CASSLKVPGETQYF
TRBJ2-1 | TRBD2 | 17 | many | TRBV7-2 | TGTGCCAGCAGCTTAGCGATAGGACTAGCGGGGAGGAATGAGCAGTTCTTC | CASSLAIGLAGRNEQFF
TRBJ1-4 | TRBD1 | 17 | few | TRBV11-2 | TGTGCCAGCAGCTTAATCCTGCCGGGACAGCTTAATGAAAAACTGTTTTTT | CASSLILPGQLNEKLFF
TRBJ1-5 | - | 15 | many | TRBV28 | TGTGCCAGCAGTTTATGGGGGGGTCAGGATCAGCCCCAGCATTTT | CASSLWGGQDQPQHF
TRBJ2-7 | TRBD2 | 15 | many | TRBV27 | TGTGCCAGCAGTGACCTTAGCGGGAGCTCCTACGAGCAGTACTTC | CASSDLSGSSYEQYF
TRBJ2-1 | - | 12 | - | TRBV15 | TGTGCCACCAGCCCGGACTCTCATGAGCAGTTCTTC | CATSPDSHEQFF
TRBJ2-7 | TRBD1 | 16 | - | TRBV5-6 | TGTGCCAGCAGCTCAACCCCGGGACAGGGTGTGTACGAGCAGTACTTC | CASSSTPGQGVYEQYF
TRBJ2-1 | TRBD2 | 14 | few | TRBV20-1 | TGCAGTGCTAGGCGCGATAGCGGGGGGGAATCGCAGTTCTTC | CSARRDSGGESQFF
TRBJ2-1 | TRBD2 | 15 | many | TRBV7-8 | TGTGCCAGCAGCTTAGCGGGAGGGCCCATTTATGAGCAGTTCTTC | CASSLAGGPIYEQFF
TRBJ1-2 | - | 20 | - | TRBV2 | TGTGCCAGCAGTCTCGGCGATGCGTGCGGAGGTGCAGGGGTAATCTATGGCTACACCTTC | CASSLGDACGGAGVIYGYTF
TRBJ2-5 | TRBD2 | 15 | - | TRBV20-1 | TGCAGTGCTAGAGACCTCACTAGCGGCCAAGAGACCCAGTACTTC | CSARDLTSGQETQYF
TRBJ1-1 | - | 12 | many | TRBV27 | TGTGCCAGCAGTCCCAATCGGTTTGAAGCTTTCTTT | CASSPNRFEAFF
TRBJ2-2 | - | 16 | many | TRBV2 | TGTGCCAGCAGTGAGGAGACAGCCAAGATCGGGGGGGAGCTGTTTTTT | CASSEETAKIGGELFF
TRBJ2-1 | TRBD2 | 16 | many | TRBV3-1 | TGTGCCAGCAGCCAAGATACTAGCGGGAGATGGGATGAGCAGTTCTTC | CASSQDTSGRWDEQFF
TRBJ2-3 | - | 15 | many | TRBV28 | TGTGCCAGCAGCCAATTCCGGTCTAGCACAGATACGCAGTATTTT | CASSQFRSSTDTQYF
TRBJ2-3 | TRBD1 | 15 | many | TRBV5-5 | TGTGCCAGCAGCTTGAGGACAGGGGACACAGATACGCAGTATTTT | CASSLRTGDTDTQYF
TRBJ2-1 | TRBD2 | 16 | many | TRBV6-1 | TGTGCCAGCAGTCGACCCGCTAGCGGGAGTTACAATGAGCAGTTCTTC | CASSRPASGSYNEQFF
TRBJ2-2 | - | 16 | - | TRBV5-6 | TGTGCCAGCAGCCCGTTGAGGACAGAAAACACCGGGGAGCTGTTTTTT | CASSPLRTENTGELFF
TRBJ2-7 | - | 12 | many | TRBV11-1 | TGTGCCAGCAGCTTATCAGTGTACGAGCAGTACTTC | CASSLSVYEQYF
TRBJ2-1 | TRBD2 | 13 | many | TRBV5-1 | TGCGCCAGCAGCATCGGACTAGCGAATGAGCAGTTCTTC | CASSIGLANEQFF
TRBJ1-2 | TRBD1 | 18 | - | TRBV28 | TGTGCCAGCAGTCCAGGGACAGGGGGCGAATTGGCTAACTATGGCCACACCTTC | CASSPGTGGELANYGHTF
TRBJ2-7 | - | 14 | - | TRBV28 | TGTGCCAGCAGCCCTGGGGGCAAAGTAGCCGAGCAGTACTTC | CASSPGGKVAEQYF
TRBJ1-1 | - | 14 | many | TRBV28 | TGTGCCAGCATCGGTGGGGGGCTAAACACTGAAGCTTTCTTT | CASIGGGLNTEAFF
TRBJ2-1 | TRBD2 | 16 | once | TRBV5-4 | TGTGCCAGCAGCAGCCGTTTTAGCGGGAGGGCCGATGAGCAGTTCTTC | CASSSRFSGRADEQFF
TRBJ2-6 | - | 15 | few | TRBV6-1 | TGTGCCAGCAGTGCCAGAAGCTCTGGGGCCAACGTCCTGACTTTC | CASSARSSGANVLTF
TRBJ2-5 | - | 13 | - | TRBV19 | TGTGCCAGTAGTGGGTCGGCCCGAGAGACCCAGTACTTC | CASSGSARETQYF
TRBJ2-1 | - | 16 | - | TRBV5-1 | TGCGCCAGCAGCTTGCGGGTCCGGGGTTCCTACAATGAGCAGTTCTTC | CASSLRVRGSYNEQFF
TRBJ1-2 | - | 14 | many | TRBV28 | TGTGCCAGCAGTTTGGCGGCCCACTACTATGGCTACACCTTC | CASSLAAHYYGYTF
TRBJ2-7 | - | 11 | many | TRBV7-9 | TGTGCCAGCAGCTCGGACTTGGAGCAGTACTTC | CASSSDLEQYF
TRBJ2-1 | TRBD2 | 14 | few | TRBV15 | TGTGCCACCAGCAGAGTGAGCCTAGCGGAGGAGCAGTTCTTC | CATSRVSLAEEQFF
TRBJ2-4 | - | 17 | many | TRBV28 | TGTGCCAGCAGTTTAGGCGCATGGAGTATAGCCAAAAACATTCAGTACTTC | CASSLGAWSIAKNIQYF
TRBJ2-7 | TRBD2 | 15 | - | TRBV12-3/TRBV12-4 | TGTGCCAGCAGCCGGGGGGGGGAGCCCTCCTACGAGCAGTACTTC | CASSRGGEPSYEQYF
TRBJ2-1 | - | 13 | - | TRBV19 | TGTGCCAGTTCCTCCGACCCCTACAATGAGCAGTTCTTC | CASSSDPYNEQFF
TRBJ2-6 | TRBD1 | 19 | - | TRBV28 | TGTGCCAGCAGTTTATTTGAGGGACAGGAACGGGATGGGGCCAACGTCCTGACTTTC | CASSLFEGQERDGANVLTF
TRBJ2-2 | TRBD1 | 14 | few | TRBV9 | TGTGCCAGCAGCCCCGACAGGGGAGCCGGGGAGCTGTTTTTT | CASSPDRGAGELFF
TRBJ2-5 | - | 11 | once | TRBV12-3/TRBV12-4 | TGTGCCAGCAGTTTTCAGGACCATCAGTACTTC | CASSFQDHQYF
TRBJ1-6 | TRBD1 | 15 | - | TRBV30 | TGTGCCAGGAGTCCTGGGACAGGGGGTAACTCACCCCTCCACTTT | CARSPGTGGNSPLHF
TRBJ2-3 | - | 15 | many | TRBV7-2 | TGTGCCAGCAGCTTAGGGGGGGTGAGGACAGATACGCAGTATTTT | CASSLGGVRTDTQYF
TRBJ1-4 | - | 13 | - | TRBV3-1 | TGTGCCAGCAGCCAAGAGTTAGGGGGAAAACTGTTTTTT | CASSQELGGKLFF
TRBJ1-2 | - | 13 | many | TRBV7-2 | TGTGCCAGCAGCGTGACAGAAACGGGCGGCTACACCTTC | CASSVTETGGYTF
TRBJ2-1 | TRBD2 | 14 | many | TRBV27 | TGTGCCAGCAGACTCAGGACTAGCGGGAATGAGCAGTTCTTC | CASRLRTSGNEQFF
TRBJ2-5 | - | 8 | once | TRBV20-1 | TGCAGTGCTAGAGATCGGTACTTC | CSARDRYF
TRBJ2-1 | - | 15 | - | TRBV4-1 | TGCGCCAGCAGCCAAGATAAGGCAGGTGGAAATGAGCAGTTCTTC | CASSQDKAGGNEQFF
TRBJ1-1 | TRBD1 | 16 | - | TRBV2 | TGTGCCAGCAGTGGGGGACAGGGGGGGATGAACACTGAAGCTTTCTTT | CASSGGQGGMNTEAFF
TRBJ2-7 | - | 11 | - | TRBV29-1 | TGCAGCGTTGATAAGGGGTACGAGCAGTACTTC | CSVDKGYEQYF
TRBJ2-3 | - | 17 | - | TRBV15 | TGTGCCACCAGCAGAGTCCGGCCCAGATCGCTTCCAGATACGCAGTATTTT | CATSRVRPRSLPDTQYF
TRBJ2-3 | TRBD2 | 15 | - | TRBV10-3 | TGTGCCATCAGTGCTAGCGGAGTTAGCACAGATACGCAGTATTTT | CAISASGVSTDTQYF
TRBJ2-5 | - | 17 | many | TRBV11-2 | TGTGCCAGCAGCTTAGACTTCGAGGGGGGCTTTGAAGAGACCCAGTACTTC | CASSLDFEGGFEETQYF
TRBJ2-1 | - | 17 | many | TRBV29-1 | TGCAGCGTTGAAGACGGGCTCACTGCCACCTCCTACAATGAGCAGTTCTTC | CSVEDGLTATSYNEQFF
TRBJ2-7 | - | 13 | many | TRBV29-1 | TGCAGCGTTGAAGATCGCGGCAGCTACGAGCAGTACTTC | CSVEDRGSYEQYF
TRBJ1-2 | - | 15 | many | TRBV20-1 | TGCAGTGCTAGAGAACGTGGGTCCCCTAACTATGGCTACACCTTC | CSARERGSPNYGYTF
TRBJ2-2 | - | 14 | many | TRBV28 | TGTGCCAGCAGTACGACAGGAAACACCGGGGAGCTGTTTTTT | CASSTTGNTGELFF
TRBJ2-3 | - | 16 | few | TRBV4-1 | TGCGCCAGCAGCCAAGATCTCACGGGCCGCACAGATACGCAGTATTTT | CASSQDLTGRTDTQYF
TRBJ1-1 | TRBD1 | 14 | many | TRBV3-1 | TGTGCCAGCAGCCTCGTTCCGGGACAGACAGAAGCTTTCTTT | CASSLVPGQTEAFF
TRBJ2-2 | - | 15 | many | TRBV30 | TGTGCCTGGAGTGTGGGCAGCGCGAACACCGGGGAGCTGTTTTTT | CAWSVGSANTGELFF